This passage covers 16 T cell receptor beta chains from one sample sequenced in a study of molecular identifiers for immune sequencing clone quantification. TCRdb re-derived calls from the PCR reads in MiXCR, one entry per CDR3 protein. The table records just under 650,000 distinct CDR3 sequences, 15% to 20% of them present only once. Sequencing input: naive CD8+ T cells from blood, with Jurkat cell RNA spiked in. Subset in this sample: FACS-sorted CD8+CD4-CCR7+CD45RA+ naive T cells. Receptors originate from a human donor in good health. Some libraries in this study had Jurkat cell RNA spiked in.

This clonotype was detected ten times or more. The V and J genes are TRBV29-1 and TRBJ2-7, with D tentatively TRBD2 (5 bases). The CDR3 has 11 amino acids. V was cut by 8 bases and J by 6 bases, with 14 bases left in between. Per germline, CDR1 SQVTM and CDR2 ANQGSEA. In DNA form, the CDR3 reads TGCAGCAGTGTTGATGCGGGCGAGCAGTACTTC. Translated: CSSVDAGEQYF.

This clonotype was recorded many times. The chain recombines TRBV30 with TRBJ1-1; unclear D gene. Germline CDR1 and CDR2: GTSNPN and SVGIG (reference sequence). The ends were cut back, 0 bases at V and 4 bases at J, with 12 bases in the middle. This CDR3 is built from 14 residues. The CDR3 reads CAWSVLGSSTEAFF. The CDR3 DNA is TGTGCCTGGAGTGTACTGGGGAGTAGCACTGAAGCTTTCTTT.

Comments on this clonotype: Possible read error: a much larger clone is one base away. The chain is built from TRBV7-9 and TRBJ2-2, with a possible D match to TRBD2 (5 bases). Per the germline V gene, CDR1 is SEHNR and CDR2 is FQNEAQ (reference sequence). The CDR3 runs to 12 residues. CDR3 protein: CASSYGSGEPFF. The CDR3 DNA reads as TGTGCCAGCAGCTACGGGTCCGGGGAGCCGTTTTTT.

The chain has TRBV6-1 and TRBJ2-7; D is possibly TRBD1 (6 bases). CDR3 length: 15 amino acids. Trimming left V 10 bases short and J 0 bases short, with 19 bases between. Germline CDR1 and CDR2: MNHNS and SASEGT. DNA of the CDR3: TGTGCCAACAGCCCGGGACACTCGCTCTCCTACGAGCAGTACTTC. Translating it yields CANSPGHSLSYEQYF.

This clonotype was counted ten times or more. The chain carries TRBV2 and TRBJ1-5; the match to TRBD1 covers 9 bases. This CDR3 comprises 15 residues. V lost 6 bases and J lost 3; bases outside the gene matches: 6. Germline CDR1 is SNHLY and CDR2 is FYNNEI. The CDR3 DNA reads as TGTGCCAGCAGATCCGGGACAGGGATCAATCAGCCCCAGCATTTT. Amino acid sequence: CASRSGTGINQPQHF.

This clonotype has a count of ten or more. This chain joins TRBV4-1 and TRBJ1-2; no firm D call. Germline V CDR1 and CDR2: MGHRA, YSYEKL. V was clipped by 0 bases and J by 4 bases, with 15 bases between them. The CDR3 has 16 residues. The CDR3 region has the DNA TGCGCCAGCAGCCAAGAATCGGCAGGATTTGCCTATGGCTACACCTTC. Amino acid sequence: CASSQESAGFAYGYTF.

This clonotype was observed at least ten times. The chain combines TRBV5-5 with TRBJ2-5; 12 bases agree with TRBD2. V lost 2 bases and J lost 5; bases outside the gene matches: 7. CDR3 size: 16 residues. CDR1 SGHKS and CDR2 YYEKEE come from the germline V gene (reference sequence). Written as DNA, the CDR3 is TGTGCCAGCAGCTTTCTCCTAGCGGGGGGGCTGGAGACCCAGTACTTC. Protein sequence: CASSFLLAGGLETQYF.

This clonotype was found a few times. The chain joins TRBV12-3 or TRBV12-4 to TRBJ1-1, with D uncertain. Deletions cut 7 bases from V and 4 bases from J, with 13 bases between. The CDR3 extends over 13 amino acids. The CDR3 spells CASTLHERTEAFF. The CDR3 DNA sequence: TGTGCCAGCACCCTTCATGAACGCACTGAAGCTTTCTTT.

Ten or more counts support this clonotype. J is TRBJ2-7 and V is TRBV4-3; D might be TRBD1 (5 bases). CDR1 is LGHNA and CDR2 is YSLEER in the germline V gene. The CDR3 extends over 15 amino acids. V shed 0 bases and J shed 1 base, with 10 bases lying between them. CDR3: CASSQDQGKSYEQYF. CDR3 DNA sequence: TGCGCCAGCAGCCAAGATCAGGGCAAATCCTACGAGCAGTACTTC.

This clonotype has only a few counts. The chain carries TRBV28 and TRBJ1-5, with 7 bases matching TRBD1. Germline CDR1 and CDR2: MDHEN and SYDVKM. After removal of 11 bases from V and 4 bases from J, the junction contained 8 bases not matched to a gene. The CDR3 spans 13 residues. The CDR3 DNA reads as TGTGCCGGATCTGGGGACAGAAATCAGCCCCAGCATTTT. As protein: CAGSGDRNQPQHF.

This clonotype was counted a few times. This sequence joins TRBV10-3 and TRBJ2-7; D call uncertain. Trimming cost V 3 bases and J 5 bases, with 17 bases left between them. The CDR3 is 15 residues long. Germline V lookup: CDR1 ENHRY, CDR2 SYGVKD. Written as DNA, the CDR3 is TGTGCCATCAGTGACACCGGGCCCGTTCCCCACGAGCAGTACTTC. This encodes CAISDTGPVPHEQYF.

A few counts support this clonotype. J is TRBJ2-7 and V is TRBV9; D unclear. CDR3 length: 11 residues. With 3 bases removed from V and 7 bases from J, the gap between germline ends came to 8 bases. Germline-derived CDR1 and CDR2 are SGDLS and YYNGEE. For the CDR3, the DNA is TGTGCCAGCAGCGATGCAGAGGAGCAGTACTTC. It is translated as CASSDAEEQYF.

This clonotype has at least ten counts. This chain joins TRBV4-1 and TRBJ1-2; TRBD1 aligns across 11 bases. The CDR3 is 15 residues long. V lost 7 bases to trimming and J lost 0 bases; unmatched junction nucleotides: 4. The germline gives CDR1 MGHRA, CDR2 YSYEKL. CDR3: CASTWTGGTNYGYTF. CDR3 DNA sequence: TGCGCCAGCACTTGGACAGGGGGCACTAACTATGGCTACACCTTC.

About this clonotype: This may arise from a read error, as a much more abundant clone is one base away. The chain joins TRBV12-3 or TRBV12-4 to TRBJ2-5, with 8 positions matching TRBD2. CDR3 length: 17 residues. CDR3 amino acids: CASSLEVLAANQGTQYF. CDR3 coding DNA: TGTGCCAGCAGTCTTGAGGTACTAGCGGCAAACCAAGGGACCCAGTACTTC.

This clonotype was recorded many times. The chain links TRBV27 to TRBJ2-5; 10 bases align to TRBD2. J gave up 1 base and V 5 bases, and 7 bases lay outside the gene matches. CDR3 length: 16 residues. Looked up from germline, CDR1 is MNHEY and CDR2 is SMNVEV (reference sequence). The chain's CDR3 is CASSTLAGGTQETQYF. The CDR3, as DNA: TGTGCCAGCAGTACATTAGCGGGAGGTACCCAAGAGACCCAGTACTTC.

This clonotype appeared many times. CDR3 in amino acids: CATDKQGYGYTF. The CDR3 nucleotides read TGTGCCACTGACAAGCAAGGCTATGGCTACACCTTC. The chain links TRBV2 to TRBJ1-2; D remains unclear. The CDR3 has 12 residues. The V gene lost 10 bases and the J gene lost 4 bases, with 13 bases spanning the gap. Germline V gene data show CDR1 as SNHLY and CDR2 as FYNNEI.